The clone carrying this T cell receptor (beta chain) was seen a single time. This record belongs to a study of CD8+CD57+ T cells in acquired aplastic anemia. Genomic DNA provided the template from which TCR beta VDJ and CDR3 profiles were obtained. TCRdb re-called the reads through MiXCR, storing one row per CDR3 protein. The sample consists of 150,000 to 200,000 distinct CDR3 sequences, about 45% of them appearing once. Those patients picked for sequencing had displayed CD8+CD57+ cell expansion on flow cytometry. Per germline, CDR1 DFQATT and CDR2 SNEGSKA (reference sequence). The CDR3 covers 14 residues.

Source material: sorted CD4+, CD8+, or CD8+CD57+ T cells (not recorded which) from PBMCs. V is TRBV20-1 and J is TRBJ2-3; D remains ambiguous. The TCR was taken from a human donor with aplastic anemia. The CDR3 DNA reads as TGCAGGCTTGGGATATCCCCTAGCACAGATACGCAGTATTTT. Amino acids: CRLGISPSTDTQYF.